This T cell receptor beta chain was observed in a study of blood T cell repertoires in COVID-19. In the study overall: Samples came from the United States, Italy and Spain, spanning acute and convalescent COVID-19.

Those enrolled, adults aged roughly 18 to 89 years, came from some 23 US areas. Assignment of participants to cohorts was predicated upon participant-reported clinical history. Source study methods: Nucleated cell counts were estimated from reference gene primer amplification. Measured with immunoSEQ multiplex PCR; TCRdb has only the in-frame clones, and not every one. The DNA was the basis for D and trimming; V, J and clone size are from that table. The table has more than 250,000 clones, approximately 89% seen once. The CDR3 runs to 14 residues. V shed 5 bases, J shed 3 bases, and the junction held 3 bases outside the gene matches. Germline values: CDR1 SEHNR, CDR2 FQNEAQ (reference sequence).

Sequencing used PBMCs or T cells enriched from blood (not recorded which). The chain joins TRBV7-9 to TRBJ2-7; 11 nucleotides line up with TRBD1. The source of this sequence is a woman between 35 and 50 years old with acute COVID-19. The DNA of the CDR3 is TGTGCCAGCAGCCCGGGGACAGGGGGCTACGAGCAGTACTTC. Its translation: CASSPGTGGYEQYF.